One T cell receptor beta chain is described in this entry. Its antigen is currently unknown. This sample was taken from a study of cytomegalovirus exposure and HLA in healthy donors. The method was immunoSEQ multiplex PCR; TCRdb's version includes in-frame clones alone and lacks a portion of them. The sample has roughly 150,000 clones, around 89% seen once. Study-level points and caveats: Cytomegalovirus association was assigned to about 150 TCR beta chains. According to reports, the classifier identified cytomegalovirus status with high specificity and sensitivity.

The CDR3 is 13 residues long. CDR1 and CDR2 from the germline V gene are MNHEY and SVGAGI. V lost 4 bases and J lost 4, with 10 bases in between. This chain links TRBV6-5 with TRBJ1-2; TRBD1 is a possible D gene (5 bases). Sequencing used PBMCs. This TCR came from a man younger than 35 in good health and CMV-seronegative. CDR3 sequence reads: CASSSGRGYGYTF. The CDR3 DNA sequence: TGTGCCAGCAGTTCAGGGAGGGGCTATGGCTACACCTTC.